A single sample gave rise to the 15 T cell receptor beta chains below, sequenced in a study of blood T cell repertoires in COVID-19. Only in-frame clones appear in the TCRdb table, and some are missing; sequencing was by immunoSEQ multiplex PCR. The sample holds around 210,000 clones; approximately 87% are singletons and the top ten take about 0.72%. Specimen: peripheral blood. The receptor source for this set is an older woman with acute or convalescent COVID-19.

The chain employs TRBV10-3 and TRBJ1-3; D uncertain. Between the trimmed V and J ends, which lost 6 bases and 1 base, there was a span of 16 bases. Per the germline V gene, CDR1 is ENHRY and CDR2 is SYGVKD. CDR3 length equals 16 residues. CDR3 in DNA: TGTGCCATCAGCCAGGTCGGAACACCGTCTGGAAACACCATATATTTT. As protein: CAISQVGTPSGNTIYF.

The chain uses TRBV2 and TRBJ2-3; 11 bases match TRBD2. Losses at the gene ends were 5 bases for V and 5 bases for J; bases not matched to a gene: 3. Germline assignment: CDR1 SNHLY and CDR2 FYNNEI. The length of the CDR3 is 14 residues. In nucleotides, the CDR3 is TGTGCCAGCAGTTATACTAGCGGGGGAGATACGCAGTATTTT. The encoded protein is CASSYTSGGDTQYF.

This chain joins TRBV12-3 or TRBV12-4 and TRBJ1-2; no definite D call. This CDR3 contains 12 residues. Trimming removed 10 bases from V and 8 bases from J, with 17 bases in between. CDR3 sequence: CAIARREGGYTF. As DNA, the CDR3 is TGTGCCATCGCAAGGAGGGAAGGAGGCTACACCTTC.

This chain's CDR3 is CASSPKSSSGELFF. CDR3 sequence (DNA): TGCGCCAGCAGCCCCAAGAGCTCGAGCGGGGAGCTGTTTTTT. This rearrangement joins TRBV5-1 to TRBJ2-2; D gene ambiguous. CDR1 is SGHRS, CDR2 YFSETQ, per germline. The CDR3 consists of 14 residues. The V end lost 4 bases, the J end lost 7 bases, and 14 bases lay between the germline ends.

This clone has a handful of counts. The chain has TRBV28 and TRBJ1-2; 7 bases line up with TRBD1. Germline assignment: CDR1 MDHEN and CDR2 SYDVKM. After removal of 4 bases from V and 4 bases from J, the junction contained 12 bases not matched to a gene. The CDR3 loop spans 16 amino acids. The CDR3 nucleotides are TGTGCCAGCAGTTCCACAAGCGAGGGGGCGGTCTATGGCTACACCTTC. Translated: CASSSTSEGAVYGYTF.

This clone showed up just a few times. The V gene is TRBV7-2, the J gene TRBJ2-5, with a weak D call TRBD2 (5 bases). Germline CDR1 and CDR2: SGHTA and FQGNSA. CDR3 length: 14 amino acids. The V end lost 5 bases, the J end lost 3 bases, and 13 bases lay between the germline ends. CDR3 protein: CASSHTGEKETQYF. CDR3 sequence (DNA): TGTGCCAGCAGCCACACCGGGGAAAAAGAGACCCAGTACTTC.

The V gene is TRBV7-3, the J gene TRBJ2-3; no clear D gene. The V end was cut by 5 bases, the J end by 2 bases, with 17 bases between. CDR3 length equals 16 residues. CDR1 is SGHTA and CDR2 is FQGTGA in the germline V gene. The CDR3 coding sequence is TGTGCCAGCAGCCAAACCGGGTCTCGACTCACAGATACGCAGTATTTT. Its protein is CASSQTGSRLTDTQYF.

This chain uses TRBV7-2 with TRBJ2-1; 7 positions agree with TRBD1. The CDR3 sequence is 15 residues long. Germline V gene data show CDR1 as SGHTA and CDR2 as FQGNSA. After removal of 0 bases from V and 4 bases from J, the junction contained 3 bases not matched to a gene. The CDR3 DNA reads TGTGCCAGCAGCTTAGCAGGGGACAGTTACAATGAGCAGTTCTTC. It specifies CASSLAGDSYNEQFF.

A few counts support this clone. The chain links TRBV9 to TRBJ2-7; tentatively, D is TRBD1 (5 bases). From germline, CDR1 is SGDLS and CDR2 YYNGEE. The CDR3 contains 14 residues. With 4 bases removed from V and 3 bases from J, the gap between germline ends came to 14 bases. CDR3 loop: CASSPLPGIYEQYF. The CDR3 region has the DNA TGTGCCAGCAGCCCGCTCCCAGGGATCTACGAGCAGTACTTC.

The V call is TRBV5-4, the J call TRBJ2-1, with TRBD2 as a possible D gene (5 bases). The germline V gene encodes CDR1 SGHNT and CDR2 YYREEE (reference sequence). The CDR3 is 16 residues long. V was shortened by 0 bases and J by 2 bases, with 12 bases between the two germline ends. The CDR3 reads CASSLDPGFPYNEQFF. As DNA, the CDR3 is TGTGCCAGCAGCTTGGACCCGGGGTTCCCCTACAATGAGCAGTTCTTC.

The chain recombines TRBV24-1 with TRBJ2-5; D gene ambiguous. Germline values: CDR1 KGHDR, CDR2 SFDVKD. This CDR3 region has 14 residues. The ends were cut back, 2 bases at V and 2 bases at J, with 8 bases in the middle. The CDR3: CATSDSNRQETQYF. The CDR3 DNA follows: TGTGCCACCAGTGATTCGAACAGACAAGAGACCCAGTACTTC.

The V and J genes are TRBV27 and TRBJ1-1; TRBD1 is a possible D gene (5 bases). Trimming cost V 5 bases and J 6 bases, with 28 bases left between them. Germline CDR1 MNHEY, CDR2 SMNVEV (reference sequence). The CDR3 runs to 18 residues. The DNA for the CDR3 is TGTGCCAGCAGTCCCTCAGAATCCTTCTGGGTAGGGGTCTCTGAAGCTTTCTTT. It translates to CASSPSESFWVGVSEAFF.

This chain connects TRBV5-5 to TRBJ2-3; 9 positions match TRBD1. Trimming cost V 0 bases and J 2 bases; bases outside gene matches: 4. This CDR3 is built from 16 residues. The germline gives CDR1 SGHKS, CDR2 YYEKEE (reference sequence). The CDR3 sequence is CASSLAGTGPTDTQYF. For the CDR3, the DNA is TGTGCCAGCAGCTTGGCGGGGACAGGGCCCACAGATACGCAGTATTTT.

The genes are TRBV6-5 and TRBJ1-1, with D perhaps TRBD1 (5 bases). The CDR3 has 14 amino acids. With 8 bases removed from V and 1 base from J, the gap between germline ends came to 14 bases. Germline lookup yields CDR1 MNHEY and CDR2 SVGAGI. The CDR3 DNA follows: TGTGCCAGCTCGTACAGGAGGGGGAACACTGAAGCTTTCTTT. Protein product: CASSYRRGNTEAFF.

J is TRBJ2-6 and V is TRBV7-9, with 14 nucleotides matching TRBD2. Per germline, CDR1 SEHNR and CDR2 FQNEAQ (reference sequence). This CDR3 contains 18 residues. Trimming took 5 bases from V and 3 from J; bases not matched to a gene: 6. The CDR3 spells CASSPLGTSGSGANVLTF. CDR3 nucleotide sequence: TGTGCCAGCAGCCCCTTGGGGACTAGCGGGAGTGGGGCCAACGTCCTGACTTTC.